What follows are 5 T cell receptor beta chains derived from one specimen sequenced in a study of T cell responses to AZD1222 COVID-19 vaccine. Here immunoSEQ multiplex PCR was the method, and the copy in TCRdb shows in-frame clones only, minus some. The data contain 120,000 to 150,000 clones, roughly 90% of them singletons. This sample comprised peripheral blood, obtained on day 0 of AZD1222 vaccination. Every receptor here comes from an adult in good health.

The gene calls are TRBV11-2 and TRBJ2-3, with TRBD1 matching over 9 bases. Trimming at V came to 4 bases and at J to 3 bases, leaving 11 bases not matched to a gene. This CDR3 region has 17 residues. Germline assignment: CDR1 SGHAT and CDR2 FQNNGV. CDR3 in amino acids: CASSYTGTGRGTDTQYF. CDR3 coding DNA: TGTGCCAGCAGCTACACCGGGACAGGGCGAGGGACAGATACGCAGTATTTT. Full variable domain (rest looked up from reference TRBV11-2 and TRBJ2-3): EAGVAQSPRYKIIEKRQSVAFWCNPISGHATLYWYQQILGQGPKLLIQFQNNGVVDDSQLPKDRFSAERLKGVDSTLKIQPAKLEDSAVYLCASSYTGTGRGTDTQYFGPGTRLTVL.

This clone has a handful of counts. The chain uses TRBV19 and TRBJ1-1; D is unclear. With 3 bases removed from V and 3 bases from J, the gap between germline ends came to 2 bases. The germline V gene has CDR1 LNHDA and CDR2 SQIVND (reference sequence). There are 11 residues in the CDR3. The CDR3 reads CASSIHTEAFF. CDR3 DNA sequence: TGTGCCAGTAGTATCCACACTGAAGCTTTCTTT.

The V and J genes are TRBV27 and TRBJ2-5; 13 bases are shared with TRBD2. J gave up 5 bases and V 5 bases, and 11 bases lay outside the gene matches. CDR3 length: 17 amino acids. CDR1 and CDR2 (germline): MNHEY, SMNVEV (reference sequence). The CDR3 spells CASSIVGLAGVGETQYF. In nucleotides, the CDR3 is TGTGCCAGCAGTATCGTCGGACTAGCGGGAGTAGGTGAGACCCAGTACTTC.

The rearrangement joins TRBV7-9 to TRBJ2-7; D uncertain. CDR3 length equals 14 residues. Germline assignment: CDR1 SEHNR and CDR2 FQNEAQ (reference sequence). V was clipped by 5 bases and J by 1 base, with 12 bases between them. This CDR3 is CASSPIWGSYEQYF. The CDR3 DNA reads as TGTGCCAGCAGCCCGATTTGGGGATCCTACGAGCAGTACTTC.

This clone was found once. CDR3 loop: CATSAGTENEKLFF. Here the CDR3 DNA reads TGTGCCACCAGTGCCGGGACAGAAAATGAAAAACTGTTTTTT. The J gene is TRBJ1-4, the V gene TRBV24-1, with 7 bases identical to TRBD1. V lost 5 bases to trimming and J lost 5 bases; unmatched junction nucleotides: 4. The length of the CDR3 is 14 residues. Looked up from germline, CDR1 is KGHDR and CDR2 is SFDVKD.